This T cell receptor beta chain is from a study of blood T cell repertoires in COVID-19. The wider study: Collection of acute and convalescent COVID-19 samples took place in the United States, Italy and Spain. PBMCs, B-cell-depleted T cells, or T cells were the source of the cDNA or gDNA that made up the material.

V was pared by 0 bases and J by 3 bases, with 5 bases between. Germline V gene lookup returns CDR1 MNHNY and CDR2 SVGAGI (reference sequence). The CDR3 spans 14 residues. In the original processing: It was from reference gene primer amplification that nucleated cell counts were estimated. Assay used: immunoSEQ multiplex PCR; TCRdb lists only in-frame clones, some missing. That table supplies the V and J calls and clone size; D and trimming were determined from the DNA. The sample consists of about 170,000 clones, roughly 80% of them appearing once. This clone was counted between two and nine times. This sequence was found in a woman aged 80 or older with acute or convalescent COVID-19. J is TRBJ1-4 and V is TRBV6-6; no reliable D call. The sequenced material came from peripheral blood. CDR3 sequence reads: CASSYSSPNEKLFF. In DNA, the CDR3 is TGTGCCAGCAGTTACTCGAGTCCTAATGAAAAACTGTTTTTT.